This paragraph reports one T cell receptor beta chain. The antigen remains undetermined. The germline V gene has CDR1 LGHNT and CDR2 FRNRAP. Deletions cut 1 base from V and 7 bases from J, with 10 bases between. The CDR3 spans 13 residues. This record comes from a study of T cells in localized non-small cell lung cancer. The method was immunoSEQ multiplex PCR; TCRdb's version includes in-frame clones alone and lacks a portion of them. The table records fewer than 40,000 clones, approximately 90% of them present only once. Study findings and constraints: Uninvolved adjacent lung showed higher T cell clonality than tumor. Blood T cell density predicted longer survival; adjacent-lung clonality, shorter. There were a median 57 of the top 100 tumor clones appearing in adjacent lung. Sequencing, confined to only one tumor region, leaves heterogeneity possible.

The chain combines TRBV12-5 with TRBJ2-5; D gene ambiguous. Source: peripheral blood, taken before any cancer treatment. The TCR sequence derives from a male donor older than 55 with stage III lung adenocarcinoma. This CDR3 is CASGLDTKATQYF. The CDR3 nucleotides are TGTGCTAGTGGTTTGGATACCAAAGCGACCCAGTACTTC.